This T cell receptor beta chain is drawn from a study of blood T cells in healthy people across ages. V was pared by 1 base and J by 1 base, with 4 bases between. The CDR3 totals 13 residues. Germline CDR1 LNHNV, CDR2 YYDKDF (reference sequence). A second roughly 7 to 11 cycle PCR used barcoded and J-beta primers. TCRdb reprocessed the 5' RACE reads with MiXCR, giving one entry per CDR3 protein. The sample has under 850,000 distinct CDR3 sequences; roughly 40% are singletons. This TCR came from a man between 18 and 29 years old in good health. Sequencing input: blood. The chain carries TRBV15 and TRBJ1-1, with D uncertain. This chain's CDR3 is CATSRVWNTEAFF. The CDR3 DNA reads as TGTGCCACCAGCAGAGTATGGAACACTGAAGCTTTCTTT.